This is a list of T cell receptor beta chains from one sample in a study of OX40 agonist ivuxolimab in advanced cancers. Sequencing used immunoSEQ multiplex PCR; TCRdb keeps in-frame clones, though not all of them. This table has 83,000 or so clones, roughly 84% appearing once. The material sequenced was CD4+ or CD8+ T cells sorted from blood, taken in a trial of the OX40 agonist ivuxolimab. The receptors originated from an adult with an advanced solid tumor such as melanoma, head and neck, liver or kidney cancer. Each CDR3 is given with its conserved first and last residue. The D gene is left open where the match is weak. Clone size is not always given. Where it is, it says once, few, many or a class for expanded clones.

j_call: TRBJ2-7
v_call: TRBV21-1
d_call: -
clone_size: -
cdr3_nt: TGTGCCAGCAGCAAACCCGGTTTCGCCTACGAGCAGTACTTC
cdr3_aa: CASSKPGFAYEQYF

j_call: TRBJ2-7
v_call: TRBV7-8
d_call: -
clone_size: -
cdr3_nt: TGTGCCAGCAGCCCTAGCAGAAGCGAGCAGTACTTC
cdr3_aa: CASSPSRSEQYF

j_call: TRBJ1-4
v_call: TRBV4-1
d_call: -
clone_size: -
cdr3_nt: TGCGCCAGCAGCCAAGAGGAGCACGGGGAAAAACTGTTTTTT
cdr3_aa: CASSQEEHGEKLFF

j_call: TRBJ1-2
v_call: TRBV2
d_call: -
clone_size: -
cdr3_nt: TGTGCCAGCAGTGATTGGGGGCAGGGTTCTGGCTACACCTTC
cdr3_aa: CASSDWGQGSGYTF

j_call: TRBJ1-3
v_call: TRBV10-3
d_call: -
clone_size: few
cdr3_nt: TGTGCCATCAGTGAGTCTGACGGCGCGCGAATATATTTT
cdr3_aa: CAISESDGARIYF

j_call: TRBJ1-1
v_call: TRBV4-3
d_call: -
clone_size: -
cdr3_nt: TGCGCCAGCAGCCGGGGATTCGGGAACACTGAAGCTTTCTTT
cdr3_aa: CASSRGFGNTEAFF

j_call: TRBJ2-4
v_call: TRBV27
d_call: TRBD2
clone_size: -
cdr3_nt: TGTGCCAGCAGTTTAGCGGGAGGGATCTTAGCCAAAAACATTCAGTACTTC
cdr3_aa: CASSLAGGILAKNIQYF

j_call: TRBJ2-3
v_call: TRBV4-1
d_call: -
clone_size: -
cdr3_nt: TGCGCCAGCAGCCAAGATTGGGTAGATAATACGCAGTATTTT
cdr3_aa: CASSQDWVDNTQYF

j_call: TRBJ1-3
v_call: TRBV6-1
d_call: -
clone_size: -
cdr3_nt: TGTGCCAGCAGTGAAAAGGGAGGGACTGGAAACACCATATATTTT
cdr3_aa: CASSEKGGTGNTIYF

j_call: TRBJ2-7
v_call: TRBV6-5
d_call: TRBD2
clone_size: -
cdr3_nt: TGTGCCAGCAGTTACTCAGGCTCACTAGCGGGGGAGCAGTACTTC
cdr3_aa: CASSYSGSLAGEQYF

j_call: TRBJ2-1
v_call: TRBV18
d_call: TRBD2
clone_size: once
cdr3_nt: TGTGCCAGCTCACCACCGGAGACTAGCGGAACCTACAATGAGCAGTTCTTC
cdr3_aa: CASSPPETSGTYNEQFF

j_call: TRBJ1-1
v_call: TRBV6-1
d_call: -
clone_size: -
cdr3_nt: TGTGCCAGCCAGATCAACAGGAACACTGAAGCTTTCTTT
cdr3_aa: CASQINRNTEAFF

j_call: TRBJ2-5
v_call: TRBV19
d_call: TRBD1
clone_size: -
cdr3_nt: TGTGCCGTGGGACAGGGGTATCGAGAGACCCAGTACTTC
cdr3_aa: CAVGQGYRETQYF

j_call: TRBJ2-1
v_call: TRBV19
d_call: TRBD2
clone_size: -
cdr3_nt: TGTGCCAGTGGAACCAGCGGGGGGCGCGCCTTTCCGCAGTTCTTC
cdr3_aa: CASGTSGGRAFPQFF

j_call: TRBJ1-2
v_call: TRBV25-1
d_call: -
clone_size: -
cdr3_nt: TGTGCCAGCAGTGAATATTCGGGGCGTCGGGGCTACACCTTC
cdr3_aa: CASSEYSGRRGYTF

j_call: TRBJ2-5
v_call: TRBV7-9
d_call: -
clone_size: -
cdr3_nt: TGTGCCACCCGAGTAGAGGAAGAGACCCAGTACTTC
cdr3_aa: CATRVEEETQYF

j_call: TRBJ1-6
v_call: TRBV4-2
d_call: TRBD1
clone_size: -
cdr3_nt: TGTGCCAGCAGCCAAGATGGGACAGGGAGGGATTCACCCCTCCACTTT
cdr3_aa: CASSQDGTGRDSPLHF

j_call: TRBJ2-7
v_call: TRBV6-6
d_call: -
clone_size: -
cdr3_nt: TGTGCCAGCACTTCTGGGACCGACGAGCAGTACTTC
cdr3_aa: CASTSGTDEQYF

j_call: TRBJ1-4
v_call: TRBV7-9
d_call: -
clone_size: once
cdr3_nt: TGTGCCAGCAGCTTGAGGAATGAAAAACTGTTTTTT
cdr3_aa: CASSLRNEKLFF

j_call: TRBJ2-2
v_call: TRBV9
d_call: -
clone_size: few
cdr3_nt: TGTGCCAGCAGCCCGGGGGACTTCACCGGGGAGCTGTTTTTT
cdr3_aa: CASSPGDFTGELFF

j_call: TRBJ2-3
v_call: TRBV4-2
d_call: TRBD2
clone_size: few
cdr3_nt: TGTGCCAGCAGCCAAGTCCGGGGGGGCACTAAGGGGGATACGCAGTATTTT
cdr3_aa: CASSQVRGGTKGDTQYF

j_call: TRBJ1-5
v_call: TRBV7-2
d_call: -
clone_size: few
cdr3_nt: TGTGCCAGCAGCCCGGGAGTTCAGCCCCAGCATTTT
cdr3_aa: CASSPGVQPQHF

j_call: TRBJ2-5
v_call: TRBV5-1
d_call: TRBD1
clone_size: -
cdr3_nt: TGCGCCAGCAGCGACGGGACAGGTAGAGAGACCCAGTACTTC
cdr3_aa: CASSDGTGRETQYF

j_call: TRBJ2-4
v_call: TRBV11-2
d_call: -
clone_size: -
cdr3_nt: TGTGCCAGCAGCCTCAGTCCTATTCTAGCCAAAAACATTCAGTACTTC
cdr3_aa: CASSLSPILAKNIQYF

j_call: TRBJ2-1
v_call: TRBV6-6
d_call: -
clone_size: -
cdr3_nt: TGTGCCAGCAGTTCTTGGGGGGATGAGCAGTTCTTC
cdr3_aa: CASSSWGDEQFF

j_call: TRBJ1-6
v_call: TRBV2
d_call: TRBD1
clone_size: -
cdr3_nt: TGTGCCAGCTACGGACAGGAACGAGGGAATTCACCCCTCCACTTT
cdr3_aa: CASYGQERGNSPLHF